A selection of T cell receptor beta chains follows, all from one sample in a study of T cell responses to AZD1222 COVID-19 vaccine. TCRdb's copy holds only in-frame clones and misses some; the assay was immunoSEQ multiplex PCR. The table records about 150,000 clones, about 92% of them present only once. This specimen was peripheral blood, taken 28 days after the second AZD1222 dose. The origin of the receptors is an adult who received the AZD1222 COVID-19 vaccine. Each CDR3 is given with its conserved first and last residue. D genes are given only for firm matches. Size is omitted from some rows. Given values are once, few, many or a class for expanded clones.

v_gene	abundance	d_gene	j_gene	CDR3nt	CDR3aa
TRBV27	once	-	TRBJ1-5	TGTGCCAGCAGTCCCCCACCTCAGCTTAGCAATCAGCCCCAGCATTTT	CASSPPPQLSNQPQHF
TRBV29-1	-	-	TRBJ2-5	TGCAGCGTAGGCCGAGGGGGTAGGGAGACCCAGTACTTC	CSVGRGGRETQYF
TRBV10-3	few	-	TRBJ1-1	TGTGCCATCAACCGAGGGACGGAGGGGACTGAAGCTTTCTTT	CAINRGTEGTEAFF
TRBV2	-	TRBD1	TRBJ1-4	TGTGCCAGCAGTGATGTACAGGGGTCAAATGAAAAACTGTTTTTT	CASSDVQGSNEKLFF
TRBV5-6	-	-	TRBJ1-2	TGTGCCAGCAGCCCCTACAGGGCTAGTAACTATGGCTACACCTTC	CASSPYRASNYGYTF
TRBV19	-	-	TRBJ1-5	TGTGCCAGTAGTAGGCGGTATCAGCCCCAGCATTTT	CASSRRYQPQHF
TRBV7-9	-	-	TRBJ1-6	TGTGCCAGCAGCTCAGACAGTTATAATTCACCCCTCCACTTT	CASSSDSYNSPLHF
TRBV4-1	-	-	TRBJ1-2	TGCGCCAGCAGCATCGAAATGCGGAATCGCCTAGGCTACACCTTC	CASSIEMRNRLGYTF
TRBV19	-	TRBD2	TRBJ2-7	TGTGCCAGTAGACCTAGCGGGAGGCTCTCCTACGAGCAGTACTTC	CASRPSGRLSYEQYF
TRBV19	once	TRBD2	TRBJ2-7	TGTGCCAGTATGGGGCTACTAGCGGGAGGCGAGCAGTACTTC	CASMGLLAGGEQYF
TRBV7-6	-	-	TRBJ2-7	TGTGCCAGCAGCCCTATTGGGGTGAGCTCCTACGAGCAGTACTTC	CASSPIGVSSYEQYF
TRBV18	-	-	TRBJ1-1	TGTGCCAGCTCACCACCGATCAGGAGCGGGGGAGAAACTGAAGCTTTCTTT	CASSPPIRSGGETEAFF
TRBV7-9	-	-	TRBJ2-4	TGTGCCAGCAGCTTAGGGGGGACCAGTCAGTACTTC	CASSLGGTSQYF
TRBV5-5	-	-	TRBJ1-2	TGTGCCAGCAGCTCCCCGGGGCAGTCTCCTAACTATGGCTACACCTTC	CASSSPGQSPNYGYTF
TRBV12-3/TRBV12-4	-	-	TRBJ1-5	TGTGCCAGCAGTTTTGAGGGGAATCAGCCCCAGCATTTT	CASSFEGNQPQHF
TRBV9	-	TRBD2	TRBJ2-7	TGTGCCAGCAGCGCAGGCCCGGGAGGCTACGAGCAGTACTTC	CASSAGPGGYEQYF
TRBV7-9	-	-	TRBJ1-4	TGTGCCAGCAGCTTACGGGGGGGCCGGACTAATGAAAAACTGTTTTTT	CASSLRGGRTNEKLFF
TRBV6-2/TRBV6-3	-	TRBD2	TRBJ2-1	TGTGCCAGCAGTCCGAGGACTAGCAGGGATGAGCAGTTCTTC	CASSPRTSRDEQFF
TRBV30	-	-	TRBJ1-3	TGTGCCTGGACCATAGGGGTGACTGGAAACACCATATATTTT	CAWTIGVTGNTIYF
TRBV5-8	-	-	TRBJ2-5	TGTGCCAGCAGCTTTCGGGAGTACCAAGAGACCCAGTACTTC	CASSFREYQETQYF
TRBV29-1	-	-	TRBJ1-2	TGCAGCGTTGTAGGCGGCTATGGCTACACCTTC	CSVVGGYGYTF
TRBV18	-	-	TRBJ1-3	TGTGCCAGCTCATCCGCGGGGGTTACCTCTGGAAACACCATATATTTT	CASSSAGVTSGNTIYF
TRBV28	-	-	TRBJ2-7	TGTGCCAGCAGTTCTCCATCCACTAGCTACGAGCAGTACTTC	CASSSPSTSYEQYF
TRBV11-2	-	TRBD2	TRBJ2-1	TGTGCCAGCAGCTTCACCGGGACTAGCGGAGAGCAGTTCTTC	CASSFTGTSGEQFF
TRBV29-1	-	TRBD1	TRBJ2-7	TGCAGCGTTTTCGACAGGGCAATCTACGAGCAGTACTTC	CSVFDRAIYEQYF
TRBV5-1	-	TRBD1	TRBJ1-1	TGCGCCAGCAGCTCGGGACAGGGGGCGGCCACTGAAGCTTTCTTT	CASSSGQGAATEAFF
TRBV29-1	-	-	TRBJ2-3	TGCAGCGTTGGAATAGCGGCAGATACGCAGTATTTT	CSVGIAADTQYF